This T cell receptor beta chain emerged from a study of beta chain features in type 1 diabetes. Study-wide points: All four CD4+ subsets from Type 1 diabetes patients carried moderately but significantly shorter TCRB CDR3s.

Expressed TCRB transcripts were sequenced because the isolated RNA had all been reverse transcribed beforehand. Produced via immunoSEQ multiplex PCR; TCRdb's table is partial and in-frame only. Of 300,000 or so clones listed, roughly 9% are singletons. As concerns this clone: Antigen: not known.

Trimming took 8 bases from V and 9 from J; bases not matched to a gene: 6. The CDR3 covers 13 residues. The germline V gene encodes CDR1 MNHNY and CDR2 SVGAGI (reference sequence). The receptor was derived from a man younger than 45 with type 1 diabetes. The gene calls are TRBV6-6 and TRBJ2-1; 11 nucleotides match TRBD2. Sequencing was done on a sample of central memory CD4+ T cells from blood. The CDR3 coding sequence is TGTGCCAGCCTAGCGGGGGGAGCTACTGAGCAGTTCTTC. This encodes CASLAGGATEQFF.